This T cell receptor (beta chain) was observed in a study of T-cell memory formation after mild COVID-19. Study results and caveats: A second wave of clones peaked on day 37, and their SARS-CoV-2 specificity went unconfirmed. Mainly in CM and EM were contracting CD4+ clones; CD8+ were in EMRA. Some clones that responded were present in memory (sampled pre-infection), which suggests cross-reactive memory joined.

Of note for this clonotype: Antigen specificity is unknown.

CDR1 is SQVTM, CDR2 ANQGSEA, per germline. The V end was cut by 0 bases, the J end by 4 bases, with 10 bases between. This CDR3 is 14 amino acids long. From the 5' RACE reads, TCRdb called clonotypes with MiXCR, one entry per CDR3 protein. Here the sample spans hundreds of thousands of distinct CDR3 sequences, 20% to 25% being singletons. The V gene is TRBV29-1, the J gene TRBJ2-1, with a weak D call TRBD1 (5 bases). The receptor was derived from an adult woman who had mild COVID-19 (a few samples of this study predate the infection). Cell type and time point are not known. Material: PBMCs or a T cell subset sorted from them (not recorded which). CDR3 sequence reads: CSVEDQGDYNEQFF. The CDR3 DNA reads TGCAGCGTTGAAGATCAGGGCGATTACAATGAGCAGTTCTTC.